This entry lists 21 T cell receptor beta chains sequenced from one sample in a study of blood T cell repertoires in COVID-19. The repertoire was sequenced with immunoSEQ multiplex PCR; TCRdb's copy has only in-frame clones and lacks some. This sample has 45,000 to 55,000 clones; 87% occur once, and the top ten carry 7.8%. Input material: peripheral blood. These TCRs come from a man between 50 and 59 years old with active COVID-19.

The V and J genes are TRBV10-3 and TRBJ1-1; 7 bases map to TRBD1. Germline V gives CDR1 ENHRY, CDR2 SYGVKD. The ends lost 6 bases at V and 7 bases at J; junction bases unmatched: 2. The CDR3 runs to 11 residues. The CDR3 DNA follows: TGTGCCATCAGCCAGGGGGATGAAGCTTTCTTT. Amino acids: CAISQGDEAFF.

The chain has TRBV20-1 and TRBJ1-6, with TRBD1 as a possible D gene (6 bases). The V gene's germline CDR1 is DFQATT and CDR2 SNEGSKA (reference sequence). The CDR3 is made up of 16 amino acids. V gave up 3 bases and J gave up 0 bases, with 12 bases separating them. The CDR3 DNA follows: TGCAGTGCTAGTGCCAGGGGAAGCTCCTATAATTCACCCCTCCACTTT. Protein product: CSASARGSSYNSPLHF.

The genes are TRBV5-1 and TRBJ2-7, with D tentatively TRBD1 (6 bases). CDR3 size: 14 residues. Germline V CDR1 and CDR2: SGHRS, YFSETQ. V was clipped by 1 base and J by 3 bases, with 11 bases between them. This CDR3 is CASSLTQGNYEQYF. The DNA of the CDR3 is TGCGCCAGCAGCTTGACACAGGGTAACTACGAGCAGTACTTC. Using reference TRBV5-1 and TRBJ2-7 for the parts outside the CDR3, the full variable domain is KAGVTQTPRYLIKTRGQQVTLSCSPISGHRSVSWYQQTPGQGLQFLFEYFSETQRNKGNFPGRFSGRQFSNSRSEMNVSTLELGDSALYLCASSLTQGNYEQYFGPGTRLTVT.

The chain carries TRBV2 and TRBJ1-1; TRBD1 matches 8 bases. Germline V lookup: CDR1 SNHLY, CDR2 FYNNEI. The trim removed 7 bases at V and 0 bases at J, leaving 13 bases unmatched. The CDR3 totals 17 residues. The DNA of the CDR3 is TGTGCCAGCAACCGACAGGGGATAAGGGTTTTGAACACTGAAGCTTTCTTT. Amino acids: CASNRQGIRVLNTEAFF.

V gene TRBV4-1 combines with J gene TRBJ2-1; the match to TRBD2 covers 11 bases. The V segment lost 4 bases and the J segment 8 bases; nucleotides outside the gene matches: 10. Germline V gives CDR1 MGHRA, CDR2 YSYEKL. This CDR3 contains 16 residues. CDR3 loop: CASSRLLAGGTDEQFF. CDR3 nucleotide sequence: TGCGCCAGCAGCCGCCTTCTAGCGGGAGGAACCGATGAGCAGTTCTTC.

The chain's CDR3 is CASNLEGLNTEAFF. In DNA form, the CDR3 reads TGTGCCAGCAACCTTGAGGGCCTGAACACTGAAGCTTTCTTT. The gene calls are TRBV9 and TRBJ1-1; D gene ambiguous. The V end lost 6 bases, the J end lost 0 bases, and 12 bases lay between the germline ends. The CDR3 has 14 residues. Looked up from germline, CDR1 is SGDLS and CDR2 is YYNGEE.

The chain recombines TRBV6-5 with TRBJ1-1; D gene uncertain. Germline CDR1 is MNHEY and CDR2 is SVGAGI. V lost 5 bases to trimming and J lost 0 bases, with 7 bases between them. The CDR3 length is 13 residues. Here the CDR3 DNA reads TGTGCCAGCAGTCCTACCTTGAACACTGAAGCTTTCTTT. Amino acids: CASSPTLNTEAFF.

CDR3 DNA sequence: TGTGCCAGCAGGGTCGGGTACGAGCAGTACTTC. It encodes CASRVGYEQYF. This sequence joins TRBV6-5 and TRBJ2-7; D is undetermined. This CDR3 is built from 11 residues. Trimming pared 6 bases from V and 4 bases from J, leaving 7 bases between. CDR1 and CDR2 from the germline V gene are MNHEY and SVGAGI.

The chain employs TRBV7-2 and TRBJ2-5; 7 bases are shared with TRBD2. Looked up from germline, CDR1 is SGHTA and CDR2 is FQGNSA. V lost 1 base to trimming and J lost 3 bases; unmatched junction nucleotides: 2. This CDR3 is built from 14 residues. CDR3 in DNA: TGTGCCAGCAGCTTAGTGACTAGCAAAGAGACCCAGTACTTC. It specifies CASSLVTSKETQYF. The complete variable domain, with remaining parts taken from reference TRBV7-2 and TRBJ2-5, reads GAGVSQSPSNKVTEKGKDVELRCDPISGHTALYWYRQSLGQGLEFLIYFQGNSAPDKSGLPSDRFSAERTGGSVSTLTIQRTQQEDSAVYLCASSLVTSKETQYFGPGTRLLVL.

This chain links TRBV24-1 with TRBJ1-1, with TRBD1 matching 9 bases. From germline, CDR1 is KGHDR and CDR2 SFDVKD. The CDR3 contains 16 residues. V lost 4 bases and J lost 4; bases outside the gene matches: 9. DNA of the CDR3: TGTGCCACCAGTGAAGGACAGGGGCGTCGGGGCACTGAAGCTTTCTTT. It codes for CATSEGQGRRGTEAFF.

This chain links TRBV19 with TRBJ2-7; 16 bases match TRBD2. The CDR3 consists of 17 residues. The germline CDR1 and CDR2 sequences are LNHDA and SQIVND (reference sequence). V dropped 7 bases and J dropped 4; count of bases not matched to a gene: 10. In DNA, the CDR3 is TGTGCCAGTAACATCCCGGGACTAGCGGGAGGGCCTTACGAGCAGTACTTC. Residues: CASNIPGLAGGPYEQYF.

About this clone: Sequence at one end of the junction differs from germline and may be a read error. The CDR3 bases are TGTGCCAGCAGTTCAGCGGGGTACAGTGAGCAGTTCTTC. Residues: CASSSAGYSEQFF. The chain recombines TRBV27 with TRBJ2-1; 7 nucleotides match TRBD2. The CDR3 length is 13 residues. The germline CDR1 and CDR2 sequences are MNHEY and SMNVEV (reference sequence).

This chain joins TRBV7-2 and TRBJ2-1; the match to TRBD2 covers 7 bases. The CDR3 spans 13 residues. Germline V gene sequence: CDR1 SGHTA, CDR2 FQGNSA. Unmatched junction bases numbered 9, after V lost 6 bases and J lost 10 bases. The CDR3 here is CASRAGVRIEQFF. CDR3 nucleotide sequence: TGTGCCAGCAGGGCGGGGGTACGGATCGAGCAGTTCTTC.

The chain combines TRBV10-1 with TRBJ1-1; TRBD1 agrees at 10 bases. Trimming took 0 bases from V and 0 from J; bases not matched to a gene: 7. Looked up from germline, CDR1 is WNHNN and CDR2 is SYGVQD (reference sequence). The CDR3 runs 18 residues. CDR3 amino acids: CASSESWDRGWLNTEAFF. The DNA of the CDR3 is TGCGCCAGCAGTGAGTCTTGGGACAGGGGATGGTTGAACACTGAAGCTTTCTTT.

For the CDR3, the DNA is TGTGCCAGCAGTTCGGAAGCCGGGGAGCAGTTCTTC. Its protein product is CASSSEAGEQFF. V and J are TRBV28 and TRBJ2-1; D is uncertain. Trimming pared 4 bases from V and 10 bases from J, leaving 11 bases between. Looked up from germline, CDR1 is MDHEN and CDR2 is SYDVKM. The CDR3 spans 12 residues.

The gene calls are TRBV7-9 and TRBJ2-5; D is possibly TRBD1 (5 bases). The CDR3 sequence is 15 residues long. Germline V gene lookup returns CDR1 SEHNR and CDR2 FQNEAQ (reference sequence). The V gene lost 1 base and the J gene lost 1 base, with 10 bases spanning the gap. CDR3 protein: CASSLGGSGQETQYF. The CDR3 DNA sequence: TGTGCCAGCAGCTTAGGGGGCTCGGGCCAAGAGACCCAGTACTTC.

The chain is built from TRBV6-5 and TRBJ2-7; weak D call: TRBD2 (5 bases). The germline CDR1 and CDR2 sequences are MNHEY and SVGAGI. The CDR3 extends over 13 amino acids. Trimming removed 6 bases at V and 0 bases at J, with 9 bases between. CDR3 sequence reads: CASRLRDSYEQYF. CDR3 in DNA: TGTGCCAGCAGACTCCGGGACTCCTACGAGCAGTACTTC.

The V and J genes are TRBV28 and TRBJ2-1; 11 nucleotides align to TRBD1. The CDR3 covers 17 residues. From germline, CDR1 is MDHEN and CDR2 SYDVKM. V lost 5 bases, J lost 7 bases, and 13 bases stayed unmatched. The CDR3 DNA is TGTGCCAGCAGTACCATTACCCGGGACAGGGGGAGGAATGAGCAGTTCTTC. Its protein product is CASSTITRDRGRNEQFF.

The CDR3 DNA reads TGTGCCAGCAGTATGGGGACAGGGGACTCCTACGAGCAGTACTTC. This encodes CASSMGTGDSYEQYF. This chain joins TRBV28 and TRBJ2-7; 10 bases line up with TRBD1. Germline V gene data show CDR1 as MDHEN and CDR2 as SYDVKM. The CDR3 covers 15 residues. V lost 5 bases and J lost 0; bases outside the gene matches: 4.

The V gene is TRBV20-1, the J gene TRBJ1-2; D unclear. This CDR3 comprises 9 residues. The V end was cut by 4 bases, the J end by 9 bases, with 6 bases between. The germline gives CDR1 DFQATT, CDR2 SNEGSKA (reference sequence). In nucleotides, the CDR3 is TGCAGTGCTACCGGGAGCTACACCTTC. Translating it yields CSATGSYTF.

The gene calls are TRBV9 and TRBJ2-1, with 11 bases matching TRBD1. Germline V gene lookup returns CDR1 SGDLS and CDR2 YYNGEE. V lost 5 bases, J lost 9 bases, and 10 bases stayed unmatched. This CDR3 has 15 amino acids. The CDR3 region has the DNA TGTGCCAGCAGTCCAGGACAGGGGGCGCTGAGTGAGCAGTTCTTC. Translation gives CASSPGQGALSEQFF.